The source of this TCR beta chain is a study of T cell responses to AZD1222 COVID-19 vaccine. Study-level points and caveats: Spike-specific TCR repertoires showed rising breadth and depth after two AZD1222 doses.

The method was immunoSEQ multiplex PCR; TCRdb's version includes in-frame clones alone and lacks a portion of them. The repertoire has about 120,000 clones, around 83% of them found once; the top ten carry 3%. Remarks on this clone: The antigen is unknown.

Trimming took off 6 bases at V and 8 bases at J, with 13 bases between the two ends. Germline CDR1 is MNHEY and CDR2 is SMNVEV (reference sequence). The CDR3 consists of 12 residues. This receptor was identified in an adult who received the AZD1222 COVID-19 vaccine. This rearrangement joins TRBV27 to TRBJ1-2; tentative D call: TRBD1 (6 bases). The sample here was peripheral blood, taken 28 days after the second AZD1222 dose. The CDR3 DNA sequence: TGTGCCAGCAGCCAGGGGCTAGGAGGCTACACCTTC. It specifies CASSQGLGGYTF.